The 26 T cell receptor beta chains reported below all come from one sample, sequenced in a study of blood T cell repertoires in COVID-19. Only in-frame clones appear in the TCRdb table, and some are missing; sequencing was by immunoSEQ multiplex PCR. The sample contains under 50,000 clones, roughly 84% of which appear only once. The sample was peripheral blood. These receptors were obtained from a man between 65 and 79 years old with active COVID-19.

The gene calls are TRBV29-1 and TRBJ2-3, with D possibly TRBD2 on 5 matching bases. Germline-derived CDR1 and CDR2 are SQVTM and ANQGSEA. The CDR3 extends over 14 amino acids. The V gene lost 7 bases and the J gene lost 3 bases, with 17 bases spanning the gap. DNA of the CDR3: TGCAGCGCCGACGGGATTCCCCCAACAGATACGCAGTATTTT. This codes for CSADGIPPTDTQYF.

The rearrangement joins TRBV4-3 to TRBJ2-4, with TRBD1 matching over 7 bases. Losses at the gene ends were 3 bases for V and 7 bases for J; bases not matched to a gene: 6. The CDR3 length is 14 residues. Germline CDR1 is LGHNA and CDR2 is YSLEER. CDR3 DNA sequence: TGCGCCAGCAGCCATAACTGGGGACAGAACATTCAGTACTTC. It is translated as CASSHNWGQNIQYF.

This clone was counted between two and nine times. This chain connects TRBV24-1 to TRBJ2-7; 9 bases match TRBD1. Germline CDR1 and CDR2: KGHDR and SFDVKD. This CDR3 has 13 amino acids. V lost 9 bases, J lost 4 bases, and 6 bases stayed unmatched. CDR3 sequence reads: CATAGTGSYEQYF. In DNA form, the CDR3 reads TGTGCCACCGCCGGGACAGGGTCTTACGAGCAGTACTTC.

CDR3 region: CASSPRTGRNEKLFF. CDR3 in DNA: TGTGCCAGCAGCCCTCGGACAGGAAGAAATGAAAAACTGTTTTTT. The chain joins TRBV9 to TRBJ1-4; TRBD1 matches at 7 bases. CDR3 length equals 15 residues. Germline lookup yields CDR1 SGDLS and CDR2 YYNGEE. Trimming at V came to 4 bases and at J to 5 bases, leaving 8 bases not matched to a gene.

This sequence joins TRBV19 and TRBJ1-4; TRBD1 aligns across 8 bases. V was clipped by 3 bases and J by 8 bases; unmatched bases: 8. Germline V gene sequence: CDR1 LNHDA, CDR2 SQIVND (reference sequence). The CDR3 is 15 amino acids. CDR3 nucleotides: TGTGCCAGTAGTATCCTCGGGACAGGTACCGAAAAACTGTTTTTT. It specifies CASSILGTGTEKLFF. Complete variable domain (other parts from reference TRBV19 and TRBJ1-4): DGGITQSPKYLFRKEGQNVTLSCEQNLNHDAMYWYRQDPGQGLRLIYYSQIVNDFQKGDIAEGYSVSREKKESFPLTVTSAQKNPTAFYLCASSILGTGTEKLFFGSGTQLSVL.

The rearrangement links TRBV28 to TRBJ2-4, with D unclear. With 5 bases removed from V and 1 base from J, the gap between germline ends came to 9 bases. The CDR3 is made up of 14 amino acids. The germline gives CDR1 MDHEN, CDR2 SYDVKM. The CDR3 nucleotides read TGTGCCAGCAGTAGAGAGGCGGCCAAAAACATTCAGTACTTC. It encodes CASSREAAKNIQYF.

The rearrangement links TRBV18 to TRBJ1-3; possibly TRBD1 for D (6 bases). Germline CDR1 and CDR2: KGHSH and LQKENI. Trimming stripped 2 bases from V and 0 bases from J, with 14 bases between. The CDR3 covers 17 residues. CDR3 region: CASSPSARGFSGNTIYF. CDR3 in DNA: TGTGCCAGCTCACCATCGGCCAGGGGTTTCTCTGGAAACACCATATATTTT.

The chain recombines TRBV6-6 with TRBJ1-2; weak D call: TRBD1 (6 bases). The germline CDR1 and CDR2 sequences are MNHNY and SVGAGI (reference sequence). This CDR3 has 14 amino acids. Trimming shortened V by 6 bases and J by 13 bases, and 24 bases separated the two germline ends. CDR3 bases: TGTGCCAGCAGACAGACAGGAGAGGGCTCGGGGTGCACCTTC. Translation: CASRQTGEGSGCTF.

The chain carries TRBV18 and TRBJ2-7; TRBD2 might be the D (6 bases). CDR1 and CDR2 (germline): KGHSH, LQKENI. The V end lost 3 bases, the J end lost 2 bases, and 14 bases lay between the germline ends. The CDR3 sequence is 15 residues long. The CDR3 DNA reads TGTGCCAGCTCACCTTACGGGAGTGGGGCCTACGAGCAGTACTTC. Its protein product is CASSPYGSGAYEQYF.

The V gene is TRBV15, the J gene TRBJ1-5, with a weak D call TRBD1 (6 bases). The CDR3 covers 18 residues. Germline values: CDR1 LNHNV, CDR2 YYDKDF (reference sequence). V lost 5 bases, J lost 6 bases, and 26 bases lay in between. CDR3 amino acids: CATSPHAMRGRIGQPQHF. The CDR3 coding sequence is TGTGCCACCAGCCCCCATGCCATGAGGGGGAGAATTGGTCAGCCCCAGCATTTT.

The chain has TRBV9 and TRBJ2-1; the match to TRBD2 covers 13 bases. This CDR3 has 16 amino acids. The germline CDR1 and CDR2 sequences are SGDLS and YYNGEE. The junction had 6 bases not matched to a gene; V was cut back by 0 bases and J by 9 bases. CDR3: CASSVDTSGRATEQFF. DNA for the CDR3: TGTGCCAGCAGCGTAGACACTAGCGGGAGGGCCACTGAGCAGTTCTTC. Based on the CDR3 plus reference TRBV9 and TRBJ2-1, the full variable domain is DSGVTQTPKHLITATGQRVTLRCSPRSGDLSVYWYQQSLDQGLQFLIQYYNGEERAKGNILERFSAQQFPDLHSELNLSSLELGDSALYFCASSVDTSGRATEQFFGPGTRLTVL.

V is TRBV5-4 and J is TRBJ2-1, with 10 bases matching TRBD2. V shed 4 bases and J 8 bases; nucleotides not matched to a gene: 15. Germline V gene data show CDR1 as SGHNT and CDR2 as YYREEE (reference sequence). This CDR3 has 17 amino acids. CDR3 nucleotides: TGTGCCAGCAGCACTGGGGGACTAGCGTATGTTAGGCATGAGCAGTTCTTC. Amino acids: CASSTGGLAYVRHEQFF.

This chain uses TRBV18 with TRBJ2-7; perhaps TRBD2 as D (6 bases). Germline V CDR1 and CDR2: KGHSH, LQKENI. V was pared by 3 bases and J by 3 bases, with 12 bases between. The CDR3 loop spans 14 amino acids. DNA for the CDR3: TGTGCCAGCTCACCGGGCGGAGGGGTCTACGAGCAGTACTTC. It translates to CASSPGGGVYEQYF.

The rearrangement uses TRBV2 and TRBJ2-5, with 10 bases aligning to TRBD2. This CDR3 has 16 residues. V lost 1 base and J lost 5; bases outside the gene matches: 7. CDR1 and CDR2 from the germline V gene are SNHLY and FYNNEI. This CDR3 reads CASSEGASGSRETQYF. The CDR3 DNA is TGTGCCAGCAGTGAAGGGGCTAGCGGGAGTAGGGAGACCCAGTACTTC.

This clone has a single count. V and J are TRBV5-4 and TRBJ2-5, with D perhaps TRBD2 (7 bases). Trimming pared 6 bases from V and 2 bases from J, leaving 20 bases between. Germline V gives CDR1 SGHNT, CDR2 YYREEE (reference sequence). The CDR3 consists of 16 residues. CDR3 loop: CASIVWGGAGQETQYF. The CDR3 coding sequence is TGTGCCAGCATCGTGTGGGGGGGCGCGGGGCAAGAGACCCAGTACTTC.

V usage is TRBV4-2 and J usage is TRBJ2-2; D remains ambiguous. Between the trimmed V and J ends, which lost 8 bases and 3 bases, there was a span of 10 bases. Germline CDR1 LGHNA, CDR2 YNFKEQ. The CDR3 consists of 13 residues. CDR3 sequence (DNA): TGTGCCAGCGGAGAGATGGACACCGGGGAGCTGTTTTTT. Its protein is CASGEMDTGELFF.

The CDR3 nucleotides are TGTGCCAGCAGTCCATTTTCTGAGCAGTTCTTC. Encoded protein: CASSPFSEQFF. The chain uses TRBV6-2 or TRBV6-3 and TRBJ2-1, with unresolved D. The CDR3 sequence is 11 residues long. V was shortened by 5 bases and J by 9 bases, with 8 bases between the two germline ends. Germline CDR1 and CDR2: MNHEY and SVGEGT.

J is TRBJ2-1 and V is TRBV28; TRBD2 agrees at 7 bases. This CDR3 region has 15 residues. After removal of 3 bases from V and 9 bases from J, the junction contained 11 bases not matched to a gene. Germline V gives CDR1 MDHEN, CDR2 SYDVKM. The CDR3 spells CASSFSSGRPGEQFF. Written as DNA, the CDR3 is TGTGCCAGCAGTTTTTCATCCGGGAGGCCCGGTGAGCAGTTCTTC.

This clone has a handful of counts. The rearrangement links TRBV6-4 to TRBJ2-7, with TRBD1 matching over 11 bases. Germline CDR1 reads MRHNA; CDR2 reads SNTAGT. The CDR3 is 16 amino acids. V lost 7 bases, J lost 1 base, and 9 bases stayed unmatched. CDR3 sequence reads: CASTDGQGANSYEQYF. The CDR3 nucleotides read TGTGCCAGCACCGATGGACAGGGGGCCAATTCCTACGAGCAGTACTTC.

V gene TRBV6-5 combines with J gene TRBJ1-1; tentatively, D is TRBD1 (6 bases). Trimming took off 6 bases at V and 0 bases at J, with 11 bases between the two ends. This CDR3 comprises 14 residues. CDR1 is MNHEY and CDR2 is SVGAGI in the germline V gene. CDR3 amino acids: CASSRGSMNTEAFF. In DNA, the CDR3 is TGTGCCAGCAGCAGGGGATCGATGAACACTGAAGCTTTCTTT.

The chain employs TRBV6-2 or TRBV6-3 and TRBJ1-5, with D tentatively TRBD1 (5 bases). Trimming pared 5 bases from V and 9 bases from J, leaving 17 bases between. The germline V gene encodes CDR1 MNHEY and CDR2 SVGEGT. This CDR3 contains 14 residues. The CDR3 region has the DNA TGTGCCAGCAGTGCCGGGGGGATAAATGGGCCCCAGCATTTT. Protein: CASSAGGINGPQHF.

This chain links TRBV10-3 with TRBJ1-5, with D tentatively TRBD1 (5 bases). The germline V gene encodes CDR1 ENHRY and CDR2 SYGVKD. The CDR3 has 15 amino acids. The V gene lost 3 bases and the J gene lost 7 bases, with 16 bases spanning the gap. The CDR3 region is CAISEGQVQGQPQHF. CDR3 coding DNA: TGTGCCATCAGTGAAGGGCAGGTTCAGGGACAGCCCCAGCATTTT.

CDR3 loop: CASSTRLGGNTGELFF. In DNA, the CDR3 is TGTGCCAGTAGTACCAGACTGGGAGGGAACACCGGGGAGCTGTTTTTT. The rearrangement links TRBV19 to TRBJ2-2, with a tentative D call TRBD2 (6 bases). The germline CDR1 and CDR2 sequences are LNHDA and SQIVND (reference sequence). This CDR3 is 16 amino acids long. V was trimmed by 4 bases and J by 1 base, leaving 13 bases between them.

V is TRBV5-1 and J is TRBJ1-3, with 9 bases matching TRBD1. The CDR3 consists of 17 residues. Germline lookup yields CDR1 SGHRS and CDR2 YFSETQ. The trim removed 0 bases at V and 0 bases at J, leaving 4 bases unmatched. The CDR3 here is CASSLEGQGASGNTIYF. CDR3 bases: TGCGCCAGCAGCTTGGAGGGACAGGGAGCCTCTGGAAACACCATATATTTT.

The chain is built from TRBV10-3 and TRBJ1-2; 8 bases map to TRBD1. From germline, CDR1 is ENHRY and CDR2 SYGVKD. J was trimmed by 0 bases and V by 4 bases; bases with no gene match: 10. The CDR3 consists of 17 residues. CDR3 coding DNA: TGTGCCATCAGTGCGCAGCCGGGACAGGATTCTAACTATGGCTACACCTTC. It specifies CAISAQPGQDSNYGYTF.

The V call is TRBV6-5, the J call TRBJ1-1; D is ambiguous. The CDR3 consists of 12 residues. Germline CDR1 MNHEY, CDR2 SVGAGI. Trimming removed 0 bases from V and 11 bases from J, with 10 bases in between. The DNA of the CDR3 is TGTGCCAGCAGTTACTCGGGGAGACGGGCTTTCTTT. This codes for CASSYSGRRAFF.